What follows is one T cell receptor (beta chain) and its context. Its antigen is as yet unknown. A read error may explain this, as a much larger clone is one base away. The sample belongs to a study of Graves' ophthalmopathy and Graves' hyperthyroidism. General observations from the study: Most clonotypes expanded in thyroid above 0.001 frequency were present in blood too.

RNA transcripts were the template, and TCR beta CDR3 regions were amplified from them. First-round RT-PCR employed HTBI primers, with a second-round multiplex PCR after it. TCRdb reprocessed the multiplex PCR reads via MiXCR and lists one record per CDR3 protein. Here the sample spans roughly 500,000 distinct CDR3 sequences, roughly an eighth being singletons. The V gene end was trimmed by 5 bases and the J gene end by 6 bases; junction bases not matched to a gene: 6. CDR3 length: 14 amino acids. Germline lookup yields CDR1 SQVTM and CDR2 ANQGSEA. Diagnosis was based on clinical symptoms, serum thyroxine, TRAb, thyroid ultrasound and orbital computed tomography.

Sequencing input: blood. This clonotype was obtained from a woman under 40 with Graves' ophthalmopathy. The V gene is TRBV29-1, the J gene TRBJ2-7; 14 nucleotides line up with TRBD2. DNA of the CDR3: TGCAGCGTTTTGGGACTAGCGGGAGCGGCCGAGCAGTACTTC. Translating gives CSVLGLAGAAEQYF.